The 14 T cell receptor beta chains below all came from one sample that was sequenced in a study of blood T cell repertoires in COVID-19. Libraries were prepared by immunoSEQ multiplex PCR; TCRdb keeps only in-frame clonotypes and omits some of them. Here the sample spans roughly 70,000 clones, around nine tenths being singletons. The material sequenced was peripheral blood. The receptor source for this set is a man aged 60-69 years with acute or convalescent COVID-19.

The CDR3 coding sequence is TGCAGCGTGGTCATTGAGAACGAGCAGTACTTC. Its translation: CSVVIENEQYF. The chain employs TRBV29-1 and TRBJ2-7; D is undetermined. CDR1 and CDR2 (germline): SQVTM, ANQGSEA. The length of the CDR3 is 11 residues. Between the trimmed V and J ends, which lost 6 bases and 5 bases, there was a span of 11 bases.

This chain links TRBV6-6 with TRBJ2-7, with 11 bases matching TRBD1. This CDR3 has 15 amino acids. Germline V lookup: CDR1 MNHNY, CDR2 SVGAGI (reference sequence). V was pared by 2 bases and J by 1 base, with 1 base of the junction left unmatched. The CDR3 here is CASSYGTGGSYEQYF. The DNA for the CDR3 is TGTGCCAGCAGTTACGGGACAGGGGGTTCCTACGAGCAGTACTTC.

The CDR3 DNA sequence: TGTGCTAGTGGCCGTGACAGCGTTTCTGGAAACACCATATATTTT. Its translation is CASGRDSVSGNTIYF. The V call is TRBV12-5, the J call TRBJ1-3, with a tentative D call TRBD1 (5 bases). CDR1 and CDR2 (germline): LGHNT, FRNRAP. The CDR3 loop spans 15 amino acids. Trimming cost V 6 bases and J 1 base, with 13 bases left between them.

Written as DNA, the CDR3 is TGTGCCAGCAGCCAAGATCTCGGGAACACTGAAGCTTTCTTT. This sequence encodes CASSQDLGNTEAFF. The rearrangement links TRBV4-2 to TRBJ1-1; no firm D call. CDR3 length: 14 amino acids. V was clipped by 0 bases and J by 1 base, with 6 bases between them. Per germline, CDR1 LGHNA and CDR2 YNFKEQ.

The CDR3 DNA is TGTGCCAGCAGGTTGGAGGGAGGGCACACTGAAGCTTTCTTT. Translating it yields CASRLEGGHTEAFF. The gene calls are TRBV25-1 and TRBJ1-1; D not resolved. V lost 6 bases to trimming and J lost 3 bases, with 14 bases between them. The germline gives CDR1 MGHDK, CDR2 SYGVNS. This CDR3 comprises 14 residues.

The chain combines TRBV4-1 with TRBJ1-2; D unclear. Trimming removed 0 bases from V and 1 base from J, with 12 bases in between. CDR1 is MGHRA and CDR2 is YSYEKL in the germline V gene. The CDR3 is 16 residues long. The CDR3 reads CASSQDLALFNYGYTF. The CDR3 region has the DNA TGCGCCAGCAGCCAAGATCTGGCCTTGTTTAACTATGGCTACACCTTC.

This sequence joins TRBV6-5 and TRBJ1-1, with D possibly TRBD1 on 5 matching bases. V shed 2 bases and J shed 0 bases, with 13 bases lying between them. CDR3 length: 16 amino acids. Germline V gives CDR1 MNHEY, CDR2 SVGAGI. CDR3 sequence: CASSYQGGTVNTEAFF. DNA for the CDR3: TGTGCCAGCAGTTACCAGGGCGGGACCGTGAACACTGAAGCTTTCTTT.

This rearrangement joins TRBV19 to TRBJ2-2; TRBD2 aligns across 11 bases. The germline gives CDR1 LNHDA, CDR2 SQIVND (reference sequence). J lost 4 bases, V lost 10 bases, and 17 bases had no gene match. The length of the CDR3 is 18 residues. The CDR3 is CATWRPSGGIRGTGELFF. The DNA for the CDR3 is TGTGCCACATGGCGGCCTAGCGGGGGGATTAGGGGCACCGGGGAGCTGTTTTTT.

The chain couples TRBV29-1 to TRBJ1-1; no definite D call. CDR3 length: 11 residues. Germline CDR1 reads SQVTM; CDR2 reads ANQGSEA. The CDR3 loop is CRADMNTEAFF. CDR3 nucleotides: TGCAGGGCTGATATGAACACTGAAGCTTTCTTT.

The genes are TRBV18 and TRBJ1-2; 9 bases fit TRBD1. The CDR3 is made up of 16 amino acids. The V gene's germline CDR1 is KGHSH and CDR2 LQKENI. V dropped 3 bases and J dropped 0; count of bases not matched to a gene: 5. For the CDR3, the DNA is TGTGCCAGCTCACCCCGGACAGGGGAAGCTAACTATGGCTACACCTTC. Protein product: CASSPRTGEANYGYTF. Full variable domain (remainder filled in from reference TRBV18 and TRBJ1-2): NAGVMQNPRHLVRRRGQEARLRCSPMKGHSHVYWYRQLPEEGLKFMVYLQKENIIDESGMPKERFSAEFPKEGPSILRIQQVVRGDSAAYFCASSPRTGEANYGYTFGSGTRLTVV.

The chain combines TRBV5-4 with TRBJ2-3; tentatively, D is TRBD2 (6 bases). The CDR3 spans 16 residues. Germline lookup yields CDR1 SGHNT and CDR2 YYREEE (reference sequence). The V end was cut by 5 bases, the J end by 2 bases, with 18 bases between. The CDR3 is CASSYTRDLLTDTQYF. In nucleotides, the CDR3 is TGTGCCAGCAGTTACACGCGGGATTTACTCACAGATACGCAGTATTTT.

The chain employs TRBV2 and TRBJ1-4; 9 nucleotides agree with TRBD1. The CDR3 covers 14 residues. The germline CDR1 and CDR2 sequences are SNHLY and FYNNEI. The junction had 5 bases not matched to a gene; V was cut back by 6 bases and J by 6 bases. The CDR3 DNA reads as TGTGCCAGCAGCTCGGGACAGGGAGATGAAAAACTGTTTTTT. As protein: CASSSGQGDEKLFF. The full variable domain, in which reference TRBV2 and TRBJ1-4 provide the parts outside the CDR3, is EPEVTQTPSHQVTQMGQEVILRCVPISNHLYFYWYRQILGQKVEFLVSFYNNEISEKSEIFDDQFSVERPDGSNFTLKIRSTKLEDSAMYFCASSSGQGDEKLFFGSGTQLSVL.

The J gene is TRBJ1-2, the V gene TRBV4-1; TRBD1 matches at 7 bases. In germline, CDR1 is MGHRA, CDR2 YSYEKL. CDR3 length: 15 residues. V was pared by 0 bases and J by 4 bases, with 5 bases of the junction left unmatched. The DNA for the CDR3 is TGCGCCAGCAGCCAAGACGGACAGGAGAGCTATGGCTACACCTTC. This gives the protein CASSQDGQESYGYTF.

The chain employs TRBV6-2 or TRBV6-3 and TRBJ1-2, with D possibly TRBD1 on 5 matching bases. Trimming took off 2 bases at V and 6 bases at J, with 13 bases between the two ends. The CDR3 sequence is 14 residues long. Germline CDR1 and CDR2: MNHEY and SVGEGT. In DNA form, the CDR3 reads TGTGCCAGCAGTTACAAAGGGGCTAGAGATGGCTACACCTTC. Protein product: CASSYKGARDGYTF.